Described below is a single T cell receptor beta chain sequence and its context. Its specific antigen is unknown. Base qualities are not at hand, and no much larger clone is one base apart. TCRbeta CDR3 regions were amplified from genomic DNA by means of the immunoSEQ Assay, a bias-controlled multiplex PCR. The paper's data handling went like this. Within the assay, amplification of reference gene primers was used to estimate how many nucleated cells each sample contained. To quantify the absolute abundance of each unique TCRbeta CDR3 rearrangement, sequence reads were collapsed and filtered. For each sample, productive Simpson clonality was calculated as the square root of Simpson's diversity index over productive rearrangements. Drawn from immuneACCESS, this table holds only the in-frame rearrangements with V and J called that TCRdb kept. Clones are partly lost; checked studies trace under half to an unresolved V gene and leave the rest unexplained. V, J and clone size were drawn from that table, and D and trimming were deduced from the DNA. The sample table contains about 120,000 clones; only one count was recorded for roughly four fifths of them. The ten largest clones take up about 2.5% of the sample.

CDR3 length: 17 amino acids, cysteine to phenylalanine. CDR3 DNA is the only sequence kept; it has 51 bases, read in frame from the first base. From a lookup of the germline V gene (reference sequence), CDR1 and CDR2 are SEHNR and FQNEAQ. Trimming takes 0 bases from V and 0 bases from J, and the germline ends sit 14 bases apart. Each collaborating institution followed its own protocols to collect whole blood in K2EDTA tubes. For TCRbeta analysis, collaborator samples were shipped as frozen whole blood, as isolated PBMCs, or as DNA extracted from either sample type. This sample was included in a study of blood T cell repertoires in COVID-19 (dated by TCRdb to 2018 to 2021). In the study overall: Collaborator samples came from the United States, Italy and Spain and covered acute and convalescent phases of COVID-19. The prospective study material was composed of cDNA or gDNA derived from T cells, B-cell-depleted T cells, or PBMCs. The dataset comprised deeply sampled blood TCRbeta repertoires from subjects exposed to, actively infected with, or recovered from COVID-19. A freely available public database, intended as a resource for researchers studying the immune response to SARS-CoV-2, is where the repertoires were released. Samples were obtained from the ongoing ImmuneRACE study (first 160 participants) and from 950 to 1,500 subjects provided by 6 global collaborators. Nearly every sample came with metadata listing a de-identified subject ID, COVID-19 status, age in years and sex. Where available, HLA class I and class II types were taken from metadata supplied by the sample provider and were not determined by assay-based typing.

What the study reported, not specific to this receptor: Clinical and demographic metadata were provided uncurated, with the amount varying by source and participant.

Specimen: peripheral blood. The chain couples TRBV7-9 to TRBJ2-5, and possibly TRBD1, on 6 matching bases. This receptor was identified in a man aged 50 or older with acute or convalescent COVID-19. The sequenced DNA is TGTGCCAGCAGCTTAGCATCAAGGACAGAGTACCAAGAGACCCAGTACTTC. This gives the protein CASSLASRTEYQETQYF.